Detailed here is one T cell receptor beta chain. In the authors' workflow: Counts of nucleated cells, estimated from reference gene primer amplification, were obtained. Generated by immunoSEQ multiplex PCR, the TCRdb table keeps only in-frame clones and is missing some. The D gene and trimming were derived from the DNA, and the V and J assignments and clone size from that table. The table records roughly 24,000 clones, over 90% of them present only once. This sample was included in a study of blood T cell repertoires in COVID-19. Study as a whole: Some COVID-19 samples were acute and others convalescent; all came from the United States, Italy and Spain. PBMCs, B-cell-depleted T cells, or T cells were the source of the cDNA or gDNA that made up the material.

This CDR3 region has 12 residues. V lost 4 bases and J 3 bases, leaving 6 bases between the germline ends. CDR1 and CDR2 (germline): LGHDT, YNNKEL (reference sequence). This clonotype was sampled from a human donor in a cohort sampled during active COVID-19. The chain uses TRBV3-1 (or the pseudogene TRBV3-2) and TRBJ1-2; D ambiguous. The source material was peripheral blood. CDR3 protein: CASSRGYYGYTF. The CDR3 DNA follows: TGTGCCAGCAGCCGAGGGTACTATGGCTACACCTTC.